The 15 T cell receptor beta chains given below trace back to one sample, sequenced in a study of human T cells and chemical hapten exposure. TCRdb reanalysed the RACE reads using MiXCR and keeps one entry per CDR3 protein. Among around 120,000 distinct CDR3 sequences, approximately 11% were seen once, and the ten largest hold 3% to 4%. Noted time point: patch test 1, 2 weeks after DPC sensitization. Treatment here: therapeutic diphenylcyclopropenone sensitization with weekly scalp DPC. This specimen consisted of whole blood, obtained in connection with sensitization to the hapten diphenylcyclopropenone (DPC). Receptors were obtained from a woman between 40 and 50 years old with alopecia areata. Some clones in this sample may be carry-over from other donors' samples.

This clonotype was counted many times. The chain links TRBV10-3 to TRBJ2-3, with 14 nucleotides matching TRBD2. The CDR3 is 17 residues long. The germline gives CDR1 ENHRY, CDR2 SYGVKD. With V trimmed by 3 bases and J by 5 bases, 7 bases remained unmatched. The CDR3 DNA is TGTGCCATCAGTGAACCGGGACTAGCGGGAGCCGGAGATACGCAGTATTTT. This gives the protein CAISEPGLAGAGDTQYF.

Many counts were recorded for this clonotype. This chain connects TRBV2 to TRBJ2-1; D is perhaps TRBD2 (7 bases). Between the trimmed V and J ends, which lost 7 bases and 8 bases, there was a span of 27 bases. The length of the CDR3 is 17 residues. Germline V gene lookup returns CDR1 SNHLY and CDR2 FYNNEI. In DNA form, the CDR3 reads TGTGCCAGCATGAAAGTAGCGCTAGCGGACAGTGGAGATGAGCAGTTCTTC. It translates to CASMKVALADSGDEQFF.

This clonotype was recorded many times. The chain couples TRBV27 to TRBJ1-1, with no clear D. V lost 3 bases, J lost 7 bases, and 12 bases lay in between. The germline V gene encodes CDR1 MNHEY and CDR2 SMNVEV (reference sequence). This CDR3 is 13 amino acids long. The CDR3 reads CASSLEGISEAFF. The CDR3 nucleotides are TGTGCCAGCAGTTTGGAAGGAATCAGTGAAGCTTTCTTT.

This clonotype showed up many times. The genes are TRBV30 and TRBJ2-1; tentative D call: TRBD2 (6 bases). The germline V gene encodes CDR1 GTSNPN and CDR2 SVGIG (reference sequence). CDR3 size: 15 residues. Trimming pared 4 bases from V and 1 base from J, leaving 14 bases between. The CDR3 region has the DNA TGTGCCTGGACTCGACTAGTTTCGTCCTACAATGAGCAGTTCTTC. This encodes CAWTRLVSSYNEQFF.

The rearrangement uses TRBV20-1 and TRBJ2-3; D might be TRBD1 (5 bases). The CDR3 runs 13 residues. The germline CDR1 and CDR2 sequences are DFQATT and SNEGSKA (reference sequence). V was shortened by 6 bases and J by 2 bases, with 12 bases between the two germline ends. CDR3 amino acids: CSARTPPTDTQYF. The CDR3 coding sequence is TGCAGTGCCCGGACACCCCCCACAGATACGCAGTATTTT.

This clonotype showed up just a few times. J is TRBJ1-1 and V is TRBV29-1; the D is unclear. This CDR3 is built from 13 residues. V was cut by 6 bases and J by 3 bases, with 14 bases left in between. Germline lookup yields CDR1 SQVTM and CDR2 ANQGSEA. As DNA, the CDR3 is TGCAGCGTACGAACACAGTCCCACACTGAAGCTTTCTTT. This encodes CSVRTQSHTEAFF.

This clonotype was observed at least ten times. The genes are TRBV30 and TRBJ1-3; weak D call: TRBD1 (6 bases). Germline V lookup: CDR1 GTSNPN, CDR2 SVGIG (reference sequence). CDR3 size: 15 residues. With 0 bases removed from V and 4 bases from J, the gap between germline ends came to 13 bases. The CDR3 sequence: CAWSVLQGRGNTIYF. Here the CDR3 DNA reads TGTGCCTGGAGTGTATTGCAGGGGCGAGGAAACACCATATATTTT.

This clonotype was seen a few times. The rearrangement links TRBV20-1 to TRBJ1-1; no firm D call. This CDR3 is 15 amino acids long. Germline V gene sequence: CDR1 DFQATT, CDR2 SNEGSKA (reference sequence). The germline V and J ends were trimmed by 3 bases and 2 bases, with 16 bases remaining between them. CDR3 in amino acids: CSARNPGGANTEAFF. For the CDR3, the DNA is TGCAGTGCTAGGAATCCGGGTGGTGCTAACACTGAAGCTTTCTTT.

CDR3 nucleotide sequence: TGTGCCAGCAGTTTAATCGACAGGGCTAGAGCCGGGGAGCTGTTTTTT. Translation gives CASSLIDRARAGELFF. The chain carries TRBV28 and TRBJ2-2, with 7 bases lining up with TRBD1. CDR3 size: 16 residues. Looked up from germline, CDR1 is MDHEN and CDR2 is SYDVKM. V lost 2 bases to trimming and J lost 6 bases; unmatched junction nucleotides: 9.

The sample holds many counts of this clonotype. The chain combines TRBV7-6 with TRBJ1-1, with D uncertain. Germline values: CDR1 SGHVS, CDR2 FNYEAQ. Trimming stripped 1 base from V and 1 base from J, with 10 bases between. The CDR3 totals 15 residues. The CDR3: CASSLDGVRNTEAFF. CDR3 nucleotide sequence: TGTGCCAGCAGCTTAGATGGGGTGAGGAACACTGAAGCTTTCTTT.

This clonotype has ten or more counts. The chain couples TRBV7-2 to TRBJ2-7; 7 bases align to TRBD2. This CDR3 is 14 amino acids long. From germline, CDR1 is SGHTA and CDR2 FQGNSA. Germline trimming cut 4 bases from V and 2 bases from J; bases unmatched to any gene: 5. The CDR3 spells CASSSMGGTYEQYF. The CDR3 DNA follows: TGTGCCAGCAGCTCCATGGGGGGGACCTACGAGCAGTACTTC.

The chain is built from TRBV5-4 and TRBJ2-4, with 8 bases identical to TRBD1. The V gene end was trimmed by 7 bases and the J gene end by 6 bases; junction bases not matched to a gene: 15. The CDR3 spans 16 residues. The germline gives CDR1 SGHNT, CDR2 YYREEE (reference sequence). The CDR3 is CASSSRALGQGNIQYF. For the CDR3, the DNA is TGTGCCAGCTCGTCGCGTGCCCTTGGACAGGGAAACATTCAGTACTTC.

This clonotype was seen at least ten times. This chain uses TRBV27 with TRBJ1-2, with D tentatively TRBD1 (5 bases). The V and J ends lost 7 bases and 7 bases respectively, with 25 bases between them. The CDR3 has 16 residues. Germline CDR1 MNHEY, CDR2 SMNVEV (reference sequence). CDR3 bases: TGTGCCAGCAAAATTTTCTCCGGACTCTACGACAGTGGCTACACCTTC. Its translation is CASKIFSGLYDSGYTF.

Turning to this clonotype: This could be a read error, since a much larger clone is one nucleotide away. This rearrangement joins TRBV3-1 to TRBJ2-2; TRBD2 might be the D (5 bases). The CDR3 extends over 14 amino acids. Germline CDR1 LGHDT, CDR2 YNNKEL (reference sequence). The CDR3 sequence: CASSQDRGPGDLFF. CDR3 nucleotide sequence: TGTGCCAGCAGCCAAGATCGTGGCCCCGGGGATCTGTTTTTT.

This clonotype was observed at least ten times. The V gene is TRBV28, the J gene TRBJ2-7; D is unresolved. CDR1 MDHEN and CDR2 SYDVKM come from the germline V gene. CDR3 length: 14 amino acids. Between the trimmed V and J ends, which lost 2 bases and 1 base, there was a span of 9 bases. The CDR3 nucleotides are TGTGCCAGCAGTTTAGACGCAGGATCCTACGAGCAGTACTTC. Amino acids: CASSLDAGSYEQYF.